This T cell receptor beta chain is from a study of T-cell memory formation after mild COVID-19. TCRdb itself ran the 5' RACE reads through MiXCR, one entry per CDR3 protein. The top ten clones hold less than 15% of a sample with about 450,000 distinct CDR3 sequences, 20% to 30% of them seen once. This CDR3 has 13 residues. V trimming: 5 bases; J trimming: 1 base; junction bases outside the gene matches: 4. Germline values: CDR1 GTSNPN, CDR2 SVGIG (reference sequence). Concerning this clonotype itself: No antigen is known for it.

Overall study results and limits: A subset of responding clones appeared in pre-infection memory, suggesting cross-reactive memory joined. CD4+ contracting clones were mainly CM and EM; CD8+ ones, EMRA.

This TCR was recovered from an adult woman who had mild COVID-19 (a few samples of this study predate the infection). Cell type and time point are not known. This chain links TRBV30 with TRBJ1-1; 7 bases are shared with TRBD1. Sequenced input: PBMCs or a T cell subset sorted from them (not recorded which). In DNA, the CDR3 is TGTGCCTGGTCGACAGGGTCGAACACTGAAGCTTTCTTT. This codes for CAWSTGSNTEAFF.